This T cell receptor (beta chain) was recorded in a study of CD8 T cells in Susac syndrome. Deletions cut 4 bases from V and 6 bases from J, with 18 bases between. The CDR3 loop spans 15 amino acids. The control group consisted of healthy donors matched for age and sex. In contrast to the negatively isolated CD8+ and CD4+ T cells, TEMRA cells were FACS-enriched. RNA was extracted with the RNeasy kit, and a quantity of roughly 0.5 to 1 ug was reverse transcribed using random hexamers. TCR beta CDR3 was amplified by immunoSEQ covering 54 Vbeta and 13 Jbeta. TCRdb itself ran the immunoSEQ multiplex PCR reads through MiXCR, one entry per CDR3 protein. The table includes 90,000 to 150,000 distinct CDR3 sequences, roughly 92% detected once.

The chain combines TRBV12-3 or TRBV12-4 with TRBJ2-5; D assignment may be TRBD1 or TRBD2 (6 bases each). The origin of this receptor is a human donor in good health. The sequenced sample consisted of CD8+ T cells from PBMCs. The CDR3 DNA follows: TGTGCCAGCAGTTCCCCTGGGGGGCTCGGGAAGACCCAGTACTTC. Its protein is CASSSPGGLGKTQYF.